The 2 T cell receptor beta chains presented below share a single source sample, sequenced in a study of T-cell reconstitution after alpha-beta-depleted transplantation in children. This sample's TCRbeta library carried unique molecular identifier barcodes. TCRdb itself ran the PCR reads through MiXCR, one entry per CDR3 protein. The table shows around 450,000 distinct CDR3 sequences, with 10% to 13% occurring only once. Sequencing was performed on PBMCs, taken before TCRalphabeta/CD19-depleted stem cell transplant. The receptor set was obtained from a child aged 2 to 9 with inherited bone marrow failure, due to receive a stem cell transplant.

This clonotype has at least ten counts. This sequence joins TRBV15 and TRBJ2-3; 10 bases fit TRBD1. The junction had 6 bases not matched to a gene; V was cut back by 1 base and J by 5 bases. Germline V gives CDR1 LNHNV, CDR2 YYDKDF (reference sequence). This CDR3 is 16 amino acids long. The CDR3 coding sequence is TGTGCCACCAGCAGAGCCCCGACAGGGGGCTTAGATACGCAGTATTTT. As protein: CATSRAPTGGLDTQYF.

There are many counts of this clonotype. J is TRBJ1-2 and V is TRBV18, with 8 bases fitting TRBD1. The CDR3 extends over 15 amino acids. Germline V gene data show CDR1 as KGHSH and CDR2 as LQKENI. J lost 1 base, V lost 3 bases, and 4 bases had no gene match. CDR3: CASSPRTGSNYGYTF. CDR3 nucleotide sequence: TGTGCCAGCTCACCTCGGACAGGGAGTAACTATGGCTACACCTTC.